A single sample is the source of the 20 T cell receptor beta chains below, sequenced in a study of blood T cells in healthy people across ages. It was with a sample-barcoded 5' primer and a J-beta primer mix that a second PCR of about 7 to 12 cycles was run. TCRdb re-derived calls from the 5' RACE reads in MiXCR, one entry per CDR3 protein. The table records hundreds of thousands of distinct CDR3 sequences, about half of them present only once. The sequenced material came from blood. Every receptor here comes from a woman aged 55-70 years in good health.

This chain joins TRBV6-5 and TRBJ2-3, with a weak D call TRBD1 (6 bases). The CDR3 sequence is 14 residues long. Germline values: CDR1 MNHEY, CDR2 SVGAGI. V shed 2 bases and J shed 2 bases, with 8 bases lying between them. The DNA for the CDR3 is TGTGCCAGCAGTTACGGACAGCCCACAGATACGCAGTATTTT. This gives the protein CASSYGQPTDTQYF.

This clonotype was found once. This chain links TRBV27 with TRBJ2-6; TRBD1 agrees at 11 bases. Losses at the gene ends were 5 bases for V and 0 bases for J; bases not matched to a gene: 6. CDR1 and CDR2 from the germline V gene are MNHEY and SMNVEV (reference sequence). The CDR3 runs to 18 residues. In DNA, the CDR3 is TGTGCCAGCAGTCACAGGGACAGGGGGGGCTCTGGGGCCAACGTCCTGACTTTC. This gives the protein CASSHRDRGGSGANVLTF.

This clonotype was found a few times. The chain has TRBV11-3 and TRBJ1-6; D may be TRBD1 (5 bases). Trimming took 0 bases from V and 0 from J, leaving 12 bases between them. CDR3 size: 18 residues. Germline loops: CDR1 SGHNT, CDR2 YENEEA. The CDR3: CASSLESGNSSYNSPLHF. The CDR3 region has the DNA TGTGCCAGCAGCTTAGAGTCAGGGAACAGCTCCTATAATTCACCCCTCCACTTT.

This sequence joins TRBV4-3 and TRBJ2-3; 7 bases align to TRBD2. Germline V lookup: CDR1 LGHNA, CDR2 YSLEER. V trimming: 1 base; J trimming: 4 bases; junction bases outside the gene matches: 5. The CDR3 runs to 15 residues. In nucleotides, the CDR3 is TGCGCCAGCAGCCAAGTGTCGGGAGGCTCAGATACGCAGTATTTT. It translates to CASSQVSGGSDTQYF.

This clonotype was counted only a few times. The chain has TRBV9 and TRBJ2-3; 11 positions agree with TRBD2. CDR1 and CDR2 from the germline V gene are SGDLS and YYNGEE. J lost 6 bases, V lost 4 bases, and 10 bases had no gene match. The CDR3 totals 16 residues. The CDR3 nucleotides are TGTGCCAGCAGCCCACAAACTAGCGGGAGAAGTGATACGCAGTATTTT. This codes for CASSPQTSGRSDTQYF.

The gene calls are TRBV25-1 and TRBJ2-1; 10 bases match TRBD2. Germline loops: CDR1 MGHDK, CDR2 SYGVNS. With 6 bases clipped from V and 6 bases from J, the junction kept 5 bases outside the gene matches. This CDR3 spans 14 amino acids. The CDR3 nucleotides read TGTGCCAGCAGGAGGGGGACTAGCGCCAATGAGCAGTTCTTC. It is translated as CASRRGTSANEQFF.

The rearrangement links TRBV7-9 to TRBJ1-4, with D uncertain. V gave up 6 bases and J gave up 0 bases, with 8 bases separating them. The CDR3 runs to 14 residues. Germline V gives CDR1 SEHNR, CDR2 FQNEAQ (reference sequence). CDR3 DNA sequence: TGTGCCAGCAGGGCCGCCGCAACTAATGAAAAACTGTTTTTT. Translating it yields CASRAAATNEKLFF. Looking up the rest from reference TRBV7-9 and TRBJ1-4 gives the full variable domain: DTGVSQNPRHKITKRGQNVTFRCDPISEHNRLYWYRQTLGQGPEFLTYFQNEAQLEKSRLLSDRFSAERPKGSFSTLEIQRTEQGDSAMYLCASRAAATNEKLFFGSGTQLSVL.

A few counts support this clonotype. This sequence joins TRBV10-3 and TRBJ2-4, with TRBD2 as a possible D gene (6 bases). The CDR3 consists of 17 residues. Germline V CDR1 and CDR2: ENHRY, SYGVKD. V lost 3 bases and J lost 5, with 20 bases in between. CDR3 DNA: TGTGCCATCAGTGAACGGGTCGGCGGGACGGGGGAAAACATTCAGTACTTC. This translates into CAISERVGGTGENIQYF.

In this sample, this clonotype turned up many times. A much more abundant neighbour one base away suggests this may be a read error. The chain has TRBV4-3 and TRBJ2-1, with D hard to call. The J call is doubtful: the DNA matches TRBJ2-7 better. The CDR3 is 15 amino acids. Germline V gives CDR1 LGHNA, CDR2 YSLEER. CDR3 sequence (DNA): TGCGCCAGCAGCCAAGAGGGTTATCAGTACAATGAGCAGTACTTC. Protein sequence: CASSQEGYQYNEQYF.

This chain joins TRBV7-2 and TRBJ2-7, with 9 bases fitting TRBD2. Per the germline V gene, CDR1 is SGHTA and CDR2 is FQGNSA. V was clipped by 4 bases and J by 2 bases; unmatched bases: 6. The CDR3 runs to 15 residues. The CDR3 spells CASSSGLAATYEQYF. CDR3 DNA: TGTGCCAGCAGCTCGGGACTAGCAGCGACCTACGAGCAGTACTTC.

The gene calls are TRBV3-1 and TRBJ2-3, with 12 bases that match TRBD2. Trimming cost V 4 bases and J 2 bases; bases outside gene matches: 7. This CDR3 spans 17 amino acids. Germline V gene data show CDR1 as LGHDT and CDR2 as YNNKEL (reference sequence). The DNA for the CDR3 is TGTGCCAGCAGCCTATGGACTAGCGGGGATGTCACAGATACGCAGTATTTT. It encodes CASSLWTSGDVTDTQYF.

The rearrangement uses TRBV5-6 and TRBJ1-4; D gene ambiguous. Trimming left V 5 bases short and J 8 bases short, with 13 bases between. The CDR3 has 13 residues. Germline CDR1 SGHDT, CDR2 YYEEEE. This CDR3 reads CASSHPGAEKLFF. CDR3 bases: TGTGCCAGCAGTCACCCGGGAGCAGAAAAACTGTTTTTT.

The rearrangement links TRBV20-1 to TRBJ2-5, with 11 bases lining up with TRBD2. The CDR3 has 15 residues. Per the germline V gene, CDR1 is DFQATT and CDR2 is SNEGSKA (reference sequence). V was pared by 3 bases and J by 11 bases, with 14 bases of the junction left unmatched. CDR3 loop: CSARSGTSGSNEQYF. CDR3 DNA: TGCAGTGCTAGGTCCGGGACTAGCGGATCCAATGAGCAGTACTTC.

This clonotype was detected only once. J is TRBJ2-6 and V is TRBV5-1; maybe TRBD2 (5 bases). The CDR3 extends over 17 amino acids. Germline-derived CDR1 and CDR2 are SGHRS and YFSETQ. Trimming removed 1 base from V and 0 bases from J, with 11 bases in between. The chain's CDR3 is CASSLRSGNSGANVLTF. CDR3 bases: TGCGCCAGCAGCTTGAGGTCCGGGAACTCTGGGGCCAACGTCCTGACTTTC.

This chain links TRBV4-2 with TRBJ2-7; 8 bases fit TRBD2. CDR3 length: 17 residues. V was clipped by 0 bases and J by 1 base; unmatched bases: 8. Germline-derived CDR1 and CDR2 are LGHNA and YNFKEQ. CDR3 amino acids: CASSQDSGGIRSYEQYF. For the CDR3, the DNA is TGTGCCAGCAGCCAAGATTCGGGAGGGATCCGGTCCTACGAGCAGTACTTC.

This clonotype was found a few times. This chain joins TRBV3-1 and TRBJ1-5; no definite D call. Trimming cost V 4 bases and J 9 bases, with 13 bases left between them. The germline V gene encodes CDR1 LGHDT and CDR2 YNNKEL (reference sequence). The CDR3 contains 13 residues. CDR3 nucleotides: TGTGCCAGCAGCCCCAGGCCCACTGGGCCCCAGCATTTT. Protein: CASSPRPTGPQHF.

The chain links TRBV9 to TRBJ2-1, with 11 positions matching TRBD2. The germline gives CDR1 SGDLS, CDR2 YYNGEE. This CDR3 spans 15 amino acids. V dropped 4 bases and J dropped 9; count of bases not matched to a gene: 9. CDR3 in amino acids: CASSFRTSGSGEQFF. CDR3 nucleotides: TGTGCCAGCAGCTTCAGAACTAGCGGGAGTGGTGAGCAGTTCTTC.

This clonotype has a handful of counts. V usage is TRBV7-2 and J usage is TRBJ1-2, with D possibly being TRBD1 (5 bases). This CDR3 contains 14 residues. V was cut by 0 bases and J by 7 bases, with 12 bases left in between. The V gene's germline CDR1 is SGHTA and CDR2 FQGNSA. DNA of the CDR3: TGTGCCAGCAGCTTAGCGTTCCAGGGCGGTGGCTACACCTTC. Amino acids: CASSLAFQGGGYTF.

The gene calls are TRBV5-1 and TRBJ2-7; D unresolved. Germline V gene lookup returns CDR1 SGHRS and CDR2 YFSETQ. This CDR3 spans 14 amino acids. Trimming removed 1 base at V and 1 base at J, with 9 bases between. The CDR3 DNA reads as TGCGCCAGCAGCTTGAAGGCAGAGTCCTACGAGCAGTACTTC. Protein: CASSLKAESYEQYF. Using reference TRBV5-1 and TRBJ2-7 for the parts outside the CDR3, the full variable domain is KAGVTQTPRYLIKTRGQQVTLSCSPISGHRSVSWYQQTPGQGLQFLFEYFSETQRNKGNFPGRFSGRQFSNSRSEMNVSTLELGDSALYLCASSLKAESYEQYFGPGTRLTVT.

Notes on this clonotype: This may come from a read error, since a much larger clone is one base off. The rearrangement links TRBV5-1 to TRBJ2-7, with D maybe TRBD1 (6 bases). Looked up from germline, CDR1 is SGHRS and CDR2 is YFSETQ. With 4 bases removed from V and 2 bases from J, the gap between germline ends came to 22 bases. CDR3 length: 17 residues. The CDR3 DNA sequence: TGCGCCAGCAGCCCAACCAGGGGCTCTGGGGGCCCCTACGAGCAGTACTTC. This encodes CASSPTRGSGGPYEQYF.